The clone carrying this T cell receptor beta chain was detected once. The assay was immunoSEQ multiplex PCR, and TCRdb's table has in-frame clones only and misses some. The data show roughly 140,000 clones, 70% to 85% seen once. The germline CDR1 and CDR2 sequences are SGHAT and FQNNGV. Trimming took off 3 bases at V and 3 bases at J, with 23 bases between the two ends. This CDR3 contains 18 residues. This record belongs to a study of blood T cell repertoires in COVID-19. The material sequenced was peripheral blood. This clonotype originated in a woman aged 45 to 65 in a cohort sampled during active or convalescent COVID-19. The chain is built from TRBV11-2 and TRBJ2-5; possibly TRBD2 for D (6 bases). The CDR3 is CASSLGLRGRHSEETQYF. DNA of the CDR3: TGTGCCAGCAGCTTGGGGTTACGGGGGAGGCACTCTGAAGAGACCCAGTACTTC.